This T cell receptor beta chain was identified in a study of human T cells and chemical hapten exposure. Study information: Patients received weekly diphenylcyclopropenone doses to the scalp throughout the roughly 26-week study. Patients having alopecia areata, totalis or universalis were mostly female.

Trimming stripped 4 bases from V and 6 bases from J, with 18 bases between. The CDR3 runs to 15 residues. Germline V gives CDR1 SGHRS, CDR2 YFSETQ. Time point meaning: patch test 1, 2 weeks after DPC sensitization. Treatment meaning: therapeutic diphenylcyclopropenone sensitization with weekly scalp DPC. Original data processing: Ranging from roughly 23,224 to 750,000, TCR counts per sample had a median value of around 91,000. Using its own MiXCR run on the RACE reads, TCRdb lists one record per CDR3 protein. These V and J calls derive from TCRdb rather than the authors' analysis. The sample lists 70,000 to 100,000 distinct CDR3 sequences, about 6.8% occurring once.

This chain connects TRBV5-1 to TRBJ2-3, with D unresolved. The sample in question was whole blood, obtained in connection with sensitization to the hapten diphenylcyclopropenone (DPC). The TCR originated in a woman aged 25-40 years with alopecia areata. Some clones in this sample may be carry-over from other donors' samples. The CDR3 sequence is CASSLLGPGYDTQYF. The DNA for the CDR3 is TGCGCCAGCAGCCTGCTAGGTCCGGGTTACGATACGCAGTATTTT. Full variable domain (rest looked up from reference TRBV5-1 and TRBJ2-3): KAGVTQTPRYLIKTRGQQVTLSCSPISGHRSVSWYQQTPGQGLQFLFEYFSETQRNKGNFPGRFSGRQFSNSRSEMNVSTLELGDSALYLCASSLLGPGYDTQYFGPGTRLTVL.